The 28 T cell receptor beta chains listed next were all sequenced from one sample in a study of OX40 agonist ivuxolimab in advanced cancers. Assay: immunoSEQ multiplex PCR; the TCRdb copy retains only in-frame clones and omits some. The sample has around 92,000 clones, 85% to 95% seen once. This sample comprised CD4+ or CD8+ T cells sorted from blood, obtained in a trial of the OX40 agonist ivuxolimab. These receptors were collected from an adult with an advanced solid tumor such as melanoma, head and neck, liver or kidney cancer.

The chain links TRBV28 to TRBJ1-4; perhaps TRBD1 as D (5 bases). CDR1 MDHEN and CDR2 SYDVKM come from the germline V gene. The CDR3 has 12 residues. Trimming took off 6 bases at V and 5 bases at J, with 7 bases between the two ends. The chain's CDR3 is CASRGGNEKLFF. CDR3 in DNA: TGTGCCAGCAGGGGGGGAAATGAAAAACTGTTTTTT.

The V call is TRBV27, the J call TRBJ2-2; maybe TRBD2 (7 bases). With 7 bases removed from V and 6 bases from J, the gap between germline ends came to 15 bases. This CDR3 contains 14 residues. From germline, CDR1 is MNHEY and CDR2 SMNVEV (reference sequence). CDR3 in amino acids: CASTNWGGAGELFF. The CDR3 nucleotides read TGTGCCAGCACTAACTGGGGGGGCGCCGGGGAGCTGTTTTTT.

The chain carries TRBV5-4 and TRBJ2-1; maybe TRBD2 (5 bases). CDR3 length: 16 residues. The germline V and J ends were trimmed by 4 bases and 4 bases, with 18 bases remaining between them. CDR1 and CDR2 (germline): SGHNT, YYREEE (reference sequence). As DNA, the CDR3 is TGTGCCAGCAGCGCTGATGAGGACTGGCCATACAATGAGCAGTTCTTC. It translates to CASSADEDWPYNEQFF.

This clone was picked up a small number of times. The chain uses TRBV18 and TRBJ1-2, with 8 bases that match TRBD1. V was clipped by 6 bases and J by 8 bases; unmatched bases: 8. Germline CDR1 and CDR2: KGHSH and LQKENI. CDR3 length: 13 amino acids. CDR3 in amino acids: CASSQSTGGGYTF. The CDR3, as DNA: TGTGCCAGCTCCCAAAGTACAGGGGGAGGCTACACCTTC.

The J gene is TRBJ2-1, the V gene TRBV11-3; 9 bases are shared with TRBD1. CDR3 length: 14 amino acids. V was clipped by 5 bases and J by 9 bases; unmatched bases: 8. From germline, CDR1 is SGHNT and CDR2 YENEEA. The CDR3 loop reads CASSLQGAMGEQFF. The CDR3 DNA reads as TGTGCCAGCAGCCTACAGGGGGCGATGGGTGAGCAGTTCTTC.

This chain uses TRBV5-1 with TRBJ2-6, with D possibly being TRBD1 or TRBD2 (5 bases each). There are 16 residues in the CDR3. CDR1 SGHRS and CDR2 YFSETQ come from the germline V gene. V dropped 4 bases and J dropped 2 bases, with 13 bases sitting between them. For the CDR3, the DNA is TGCGCCAGCAGCCCCGGGGCTGGGGCTGGGGCCAACGTCCTGACTTTC. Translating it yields CASSPGAGAGANVLTF.

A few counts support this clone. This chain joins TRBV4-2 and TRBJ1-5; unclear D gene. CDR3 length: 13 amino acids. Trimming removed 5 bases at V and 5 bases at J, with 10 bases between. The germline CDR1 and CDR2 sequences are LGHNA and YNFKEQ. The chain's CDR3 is CASSGRGDQPQHF. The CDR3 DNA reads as TGTGCCAGCAGCGGGCGTGGGGATCAGCCCCAGCATTTT.

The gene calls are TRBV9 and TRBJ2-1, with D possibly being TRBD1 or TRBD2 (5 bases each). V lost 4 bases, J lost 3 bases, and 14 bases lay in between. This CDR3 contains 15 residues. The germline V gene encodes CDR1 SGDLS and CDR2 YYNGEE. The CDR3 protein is CASSLTGTYYNEQFF. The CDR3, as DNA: TGTGCCAGCAGCTTAACCGGGACGTACTACAATGAGCAGTTCTTC.

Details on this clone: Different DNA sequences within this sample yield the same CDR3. CDR3: CASSRQGSQPQHF. In DNA, the CDR3 is TGTGCCAGCAGTCGACAGGGGAGCCAGCCCCAGCATTTT. The chain combines TRBV6-6 with TRBJ1-5; TRBD1 matches 8 bases. Trimming took 5 bases from V and 7 from J; bases not matched to a gene: 4. The germline gives CDR1 MNHNY, CDR2 SVGAGI (reference sequence). This CDR3 spans 13 amino acids.

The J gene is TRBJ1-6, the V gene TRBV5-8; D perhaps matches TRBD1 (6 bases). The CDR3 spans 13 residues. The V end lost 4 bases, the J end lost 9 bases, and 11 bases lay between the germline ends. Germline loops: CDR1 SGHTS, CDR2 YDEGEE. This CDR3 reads CASSTTGSSPLHF. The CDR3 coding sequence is TGTGCCAGCAGCACGACAGGATCTTCACCCCTCCACTTT.

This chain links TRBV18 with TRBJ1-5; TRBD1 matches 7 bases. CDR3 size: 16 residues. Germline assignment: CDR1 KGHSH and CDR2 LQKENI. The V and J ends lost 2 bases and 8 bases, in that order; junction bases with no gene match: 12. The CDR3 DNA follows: TGTGCCAGCTCACCAGGGGGGACAGTCTTAGGGGAGCCCCAGCATTTT. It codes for CASSPGGTVLGEPQHF.

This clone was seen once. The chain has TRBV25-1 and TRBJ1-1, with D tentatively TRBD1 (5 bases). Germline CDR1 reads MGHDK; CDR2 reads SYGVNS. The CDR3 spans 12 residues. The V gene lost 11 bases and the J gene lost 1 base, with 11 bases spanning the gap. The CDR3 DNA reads TGTGCCCGATGGGGCAGGAACACTGAAGCTTTCTTT. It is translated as CARWGRNTEAFF.

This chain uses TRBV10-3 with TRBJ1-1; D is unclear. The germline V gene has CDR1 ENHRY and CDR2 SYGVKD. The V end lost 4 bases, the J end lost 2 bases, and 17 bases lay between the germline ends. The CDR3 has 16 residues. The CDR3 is CAISGQSTAPNTEAFF. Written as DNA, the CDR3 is TGTGCCATCAGTGGCCAGTCCACGGCCCCAAACACTGAAGCTTTCTTT.

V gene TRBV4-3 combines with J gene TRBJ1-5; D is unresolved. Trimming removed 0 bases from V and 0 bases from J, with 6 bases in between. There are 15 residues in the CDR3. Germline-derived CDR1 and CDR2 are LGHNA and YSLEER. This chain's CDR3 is CASSQDPHSNQPQHF. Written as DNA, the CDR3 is TGCGCCAGCAGCCAAGATCCTCATAGCAATCAGCCCCAGCATTTT.

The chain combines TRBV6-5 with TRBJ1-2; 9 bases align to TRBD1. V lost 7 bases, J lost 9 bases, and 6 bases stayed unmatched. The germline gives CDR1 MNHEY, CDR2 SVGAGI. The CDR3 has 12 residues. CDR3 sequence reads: CASMTGGISYTF. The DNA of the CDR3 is TGTGCCAGCATGACAGGGGGAATAAGCTACACCTTC.

Here the CDR3 reads CASTRSYGYTF. Written as DNA, the CDR3 is TGTGCCAGCACGCGGTCATATGGCTACACCTTC. The chain is built from TRBV6-5 and TRBJ1-2, with D unresolved. V lost 7 bases to trimming and J lost 5 bases, with 8 bases between them. CDR3 length: 11 residues. Germline V gene data show CDR1 as MNHEY and CDR2 as SVGAGI.

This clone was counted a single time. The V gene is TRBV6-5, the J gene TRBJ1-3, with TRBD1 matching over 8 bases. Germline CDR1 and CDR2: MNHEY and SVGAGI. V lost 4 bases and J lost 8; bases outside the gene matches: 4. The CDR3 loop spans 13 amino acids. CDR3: CASSSQGAYTIYF. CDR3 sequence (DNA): TGTGCCAGCAGTTCCCAGGGGGCATACACCATATATTTT.

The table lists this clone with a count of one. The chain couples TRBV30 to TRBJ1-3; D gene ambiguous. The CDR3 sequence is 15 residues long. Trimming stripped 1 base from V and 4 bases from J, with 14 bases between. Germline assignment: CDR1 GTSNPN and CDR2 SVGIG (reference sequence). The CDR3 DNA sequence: TGTGCCTGGAGTGAGCCATACCAAAGGGGAAACACCATATATTTT. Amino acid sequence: CAWSEPYQRGNTIYF.

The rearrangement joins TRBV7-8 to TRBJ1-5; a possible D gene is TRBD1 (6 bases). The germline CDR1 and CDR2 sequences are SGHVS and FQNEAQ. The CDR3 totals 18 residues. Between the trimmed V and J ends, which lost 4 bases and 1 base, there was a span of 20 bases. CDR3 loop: CASSSEGVPSWSNQPQHF. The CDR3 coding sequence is TGTGCCAGCAGCTCCGAGGGGGTACCTTCCTGGAGCAATCAGCCCCAGCATTTT.

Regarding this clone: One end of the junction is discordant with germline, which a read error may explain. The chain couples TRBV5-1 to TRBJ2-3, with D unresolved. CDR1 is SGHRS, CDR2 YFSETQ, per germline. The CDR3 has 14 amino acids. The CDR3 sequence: CASSLDRSTDMQYF. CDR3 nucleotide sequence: TGCGCCAGCAGCTTGGACAGATCCACAGATATGCAGTATTTT.

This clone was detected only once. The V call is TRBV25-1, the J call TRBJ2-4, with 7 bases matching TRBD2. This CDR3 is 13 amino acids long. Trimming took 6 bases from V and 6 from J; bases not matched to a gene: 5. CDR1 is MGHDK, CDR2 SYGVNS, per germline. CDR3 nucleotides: TGTGCCAGCAGGAAAACGGGGGGAAACATTCAGTACTTC. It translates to CASRKTGGNIQYF. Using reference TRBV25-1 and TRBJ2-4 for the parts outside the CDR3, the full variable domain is EADIYQTPRYLVIGTGKKITLECSQTMGHDKMYWYQQDPGMELHLIHYSYGVNSTEKGDLSSESTVSRIRTEHFPLTLESARPSHTSQYLCASRKTGGNIQYFGAGTRLSVL.

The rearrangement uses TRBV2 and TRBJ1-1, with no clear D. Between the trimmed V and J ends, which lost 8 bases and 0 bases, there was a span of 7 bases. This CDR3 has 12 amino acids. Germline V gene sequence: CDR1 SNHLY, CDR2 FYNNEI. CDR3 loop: CASLGMNTEAFF. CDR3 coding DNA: TGTGCCAGCCTGGGGATGAACACTGAAGCTTTCTTT.

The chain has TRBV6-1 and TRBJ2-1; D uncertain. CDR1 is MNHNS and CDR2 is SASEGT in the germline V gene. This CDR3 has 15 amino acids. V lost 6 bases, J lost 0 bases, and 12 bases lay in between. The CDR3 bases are TGTGCCAGCAGGGGGTTACTCGGCTCCTACAATGAGCAGTTCTTC. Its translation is CASRGLLGSYNEQFF.

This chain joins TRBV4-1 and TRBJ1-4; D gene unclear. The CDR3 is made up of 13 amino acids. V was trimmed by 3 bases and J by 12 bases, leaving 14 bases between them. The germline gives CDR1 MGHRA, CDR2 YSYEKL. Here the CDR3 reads CASSHWTERELFF. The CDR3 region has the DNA TGCGCCAGCAGCCATTGGACGGAACGGGAACTGTTTTTT.

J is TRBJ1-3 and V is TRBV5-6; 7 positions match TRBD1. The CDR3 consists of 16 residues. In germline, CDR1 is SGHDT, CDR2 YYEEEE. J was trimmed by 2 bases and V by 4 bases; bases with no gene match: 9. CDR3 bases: TGTGCCAGCAGCCCAAAGGACAGGCGCGCTGGAAACACCATATATTTT. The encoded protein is CASSPKDRRAGNTIYF.

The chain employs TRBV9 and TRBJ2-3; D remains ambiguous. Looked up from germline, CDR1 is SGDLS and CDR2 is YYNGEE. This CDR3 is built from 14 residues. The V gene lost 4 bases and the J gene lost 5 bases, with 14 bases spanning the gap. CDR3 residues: CASSPGPHVDTQYF. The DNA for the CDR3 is TGTGCCAGCAGCCCTGGGCCCCACGTAGATACGCAGTATTTT.

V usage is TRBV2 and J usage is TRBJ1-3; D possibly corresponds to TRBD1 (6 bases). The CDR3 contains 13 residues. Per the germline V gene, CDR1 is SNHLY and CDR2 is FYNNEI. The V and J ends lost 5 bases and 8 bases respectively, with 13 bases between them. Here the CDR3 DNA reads TGTGCCAGCAGTAGAGAGGGGGTAGACACCATATATTTT. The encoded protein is CASSREGVDTIYF.

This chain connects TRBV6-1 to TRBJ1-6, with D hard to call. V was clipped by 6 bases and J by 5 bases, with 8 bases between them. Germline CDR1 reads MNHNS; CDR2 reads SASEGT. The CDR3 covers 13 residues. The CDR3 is CASRRVHNSPLHF. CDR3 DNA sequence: TGTGCCAGCAGAAGGGTTCATAATTCACCCCTCCACTTT.